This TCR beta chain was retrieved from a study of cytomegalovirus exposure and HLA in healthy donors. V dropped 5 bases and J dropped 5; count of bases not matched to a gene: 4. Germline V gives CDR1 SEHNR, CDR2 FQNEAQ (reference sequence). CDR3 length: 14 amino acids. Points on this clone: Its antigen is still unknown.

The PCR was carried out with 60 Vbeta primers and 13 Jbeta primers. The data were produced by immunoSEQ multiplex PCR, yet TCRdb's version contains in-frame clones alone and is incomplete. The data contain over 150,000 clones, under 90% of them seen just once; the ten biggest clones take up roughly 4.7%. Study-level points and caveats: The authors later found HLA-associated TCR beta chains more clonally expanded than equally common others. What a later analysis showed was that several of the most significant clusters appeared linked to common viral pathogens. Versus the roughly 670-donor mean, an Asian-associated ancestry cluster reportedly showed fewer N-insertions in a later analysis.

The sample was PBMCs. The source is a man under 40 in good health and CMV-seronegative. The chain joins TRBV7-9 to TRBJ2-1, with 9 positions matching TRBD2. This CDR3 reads CASSTLAGDNEQFF. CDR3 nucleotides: TGTGCCAGCAGCACCTTAGCGGGAGACAATGAGCAGTTCTTC. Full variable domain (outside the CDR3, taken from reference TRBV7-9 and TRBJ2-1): DTGVSQNPRHKITKRGQNVTFRCDPISEHNRLYWYRQTLGQGPEFLTYFQNEAQLEKSRLLSDRFSAERPKGSFSTLEIQRTEQGDSAMYLCASSTLAGDNEQFFGPGTRLTVL.